A single sample gave rise to the 10 T cell receptor beta chains below, sequenced in a study of blood T cell repertoires in COVID-19. Sequencing used immunoSEQ multiplex PCR; TCRdb keeps in-frame clones, though not all of them. The data contain about 46,000 clones, over 80% of them singletons. Material for sequencing was peripheral blood. These receptors were taken from a man aged 60 to 69 with active COVID-19.

This clone appeared once. The CDR3 DNA reads as TGTGCCAGCACGGGGGGTGATCGGAACTATGGCTACACCTTC. Translated, it gives CASTGGDRNYGYTF. J is TRBJ1-2 and V is TRBV28, with D perhaps matching TRBD1 (5 bases). The CDR3 loop spans 14 amino acids. V dropped 7 bases and J dropped 2 bases, with 14 bases sitting between them. The germline CDR1 and CDR2 sequences are MDHEN and SYDVKM.

This clone was seen a handful of times. This chain uses TRBV3-1 (or the pseudogene TRBV3-2) with TRBJ2-1; 9 nucleotides align to TRBD2. After removal of 0 bases from V and 6 bases from J, the junction contained 6 bases not matched to a gene. Germline values: CDR1 LGHDT, CDR2 YNNKEL (reference sequence). The CDR3 spans 16 residues. For the CDR3, the DNA is TGTGCCAGCAGCCAAGAGGAGACTAGCGGTTTCAATGAGCAGTTCTTC. Translated: CASSQEETSGFNEQFF.

The chain combines TRBV18 with TRBJ2-3, with D possibly being TRBD2 (5 bases). Germline CDR1 KGHSH, CDR2 LQKENI. There are 14 residues in the CDR3. Between the trimmed V and J ends, which lost 2 bases and 4 bases, there was a span of 10 bases. CDR3 sequence reads: CASSPARGSDTQYF. The DNA of the CDR3 is TGTGCCAGCTCACCAGCCCGGGGATCAGATACGCAGTATTTT.

On this clone itself: Other DNA sequences in this specimen translate into the identical CDR3. This chain joins TRBV28 and TRBJ2-7; 7 bases are shared with TRBD1. The CDR3 consists of 15 residues. Germline CDR1 and CDR2: MDHEN and SYDVKM. After removal of 2 bases from V and 2 bases from J, the junction contained 6 bases not matched to a gene. CDR3 in amino acids: CASSLLRDRAYEQYF. CDR3 in DNA: TGTGCCAGCAGTTTACTCCGGGACAGAGCCTACGAGCAGTACTTC.

This chain joins TRBV2 and TRBJ1-2; weak D call: TRBD1 (5 bases). CDR1 and CDR2 from the germline V gene are SNHLY and FYNNEI. This CDR3 has 13 residues. The V end lost 8 bases, the J end lost 4 bases, and 14 bases lay between the germline ends. As DNA, the CDR3 is TGTGCCAGCGGGCGGGGCCAGGGCTATGGCTACACCTTC. Encoded protein: CASGRGQGYGYTF.

This clone was detected once. Germline is not matched at one junction end, which may reflect a read error. V and J are TRBV27 and TRBJ2-1, with 8 bases aligning to TRBD2. The germline V gene encodes CDR1 MNHEY and CDR2 SMNVEV (reference sequence). This CDR3 region has 16 residues. DNA of the CDR3: TGTGCCAGCAGCTTATCCGGGACTAGCTCCTACAATGAGCAGTTCTTC. Its translation is CASSLSGTSSYNEQFF.

The J gene is TRBJ1-1, the V gene TRBV27; no reliable D call. CDR1 is MNHEY and CDR2 is SMNVEV in the germline V gene (reference sequence). With 4 bases removed from V and 0 bases from J, the gap between germline ends came to 12 bases. CDR3 size: 15 residues. The CDR3 region is CASSSGLEMNTEAFF. The CDR3 nucleotides read TGTGCCAGCAGTTCAGGTTTAGAGATGAACACTGAAGCTTTCTTT.

The genes are TRBV5-4 and TRBJ2-3; no reliable D call. The ends were cut back, 10 bases at V and 0 bases at J, with 15 bases in the middle. The germline CDR1 and CDR2 sequences are SGHNT and YYREEE (reference sequence). This CDR3 has 14 amino acids. CDR3 loop: CASRSSRSTDTQYF. The CDR3 coding sequence is TGTGCCTCTCGGAGTAGCCGAAGCACAGATACGCAGTATTTT.

V gene TRBV24-1 combines with J gene TRBJ2-5; 7 bases map to TRBD1. This CDR3 is 17 amino acids long. J gave up 1 base and V 4 bases, and 11 bases lay outside the gene matches. Germline CDR1 is KGHDR and CDR2 is SFDVKD. For the CDR3, the DNA is TGTGCCACCAGTGACACCCCCCGGACAGGCCCCCAAGAGACCCAGTACTTC. Residues: CATSDTPRTGPQETQYF.

A note on this clone: The identical CDR3 is also encoded by other nucleotide sequences in the sample. The DNA of the CDR3 is TGTGCCAGCAGCTTAGCAGGAGGGTACGAGCAGTACTTC. Translation gives CASSLAGGYEQYF. V is TRBV7-2 and J is TRBJ2-7, with D perhaps TRBD2 (6 bases). This CDR3 contains 13 residues. Trimming removed 0 bases from V and 4 bases from J, with 7 bases in between. Germline lookup yields CDR1 SGHTA and CDR2 FQGNSA.